This T cell receptor (beta chain) originates from a study of cytomegalovirus exposure and HLA in healthy donors. Use of 60 Vbeta and 13 Jbeta primers characterized the PCR. TCRdb's table, derived via immunoSEQ multiplex PCR, lists solely in-frame clones and lacks some. The sample carries 95,000 to 130,000 clones, 75% recorded once. Study conclusions and caveats: Several top significant clusters appeared, in a later analysis, to be linked to common viral pathogens.

Germline values: CDR1 MNHEY, CDR2 SVGAGI. CDR3 length equals 15 residues. Trimming took 5 bases from V and 6 from J; bases not matched to a gene: 9. As to this clone: What it binds is not known.

The source material was PBMCs. This chain connects TRBV6-5 to TRBJ2-7; 11 bases agree with TRBD1. This clonotype originated in a young woman in good health and CMV-seronegative. CDR3 coding DNA: TGTGCCAGCAGTCCGCCCGGGACAGGGGGGGGCGAGCAGTACTTC. Protein product: CASSPPGTGGGEQYF.